The 11 T cell receptor beta chains below were found in one sample sequenced in a study of PD-1 blockade in classical Hodgkin lymphoma. Time point given: cycle 4 day 1 (C4D1), after less than seven weeks of nivolumab. Every patient experienced relapse after autologous stem cell transplantation, and brentuximab vedotin exposure varied. Clones were sequenced by immunoSEQ multiplex PCR, and TCRdb holds only the in-frame ones, with some missing. Of some 39,000 clones listed, more than 70% are singletons. The input for sequencing was peripheral blood mononuclear cells (PBMCs), taken before the fourth cycle of nivolumab. Receptors originate from a human donor with classical Hodgkin lymphoma.

The CDR3 nucleotides are TGTGCCATCAAAAGCAGGGGGGACTATGGCTACACCTTC. It specifies CAIKSRGDYGYTF. The rearrangement joins TRBV10-3 to TRBJ1-2, with 7 nucleotides matching TRBD1. Germline CDR1 and CDR2: ENHRY and SYGVKD. V shed 7 bases, J shed 3 bases, and the junction held 5 bases outside the gene matches. This CDR3 is built from 13 residues.

The chain links TRBV27 to TRBJ1-6, with D unclear. The V end was cut by 4 bases, the J end by 7 bases, with 8 bases between. The CDR3 totals 13 residues. Germline V gene lookup returns CDR1 MNHEY and CDR2 SMNVEV (reference sequence). The CDR3 loop is CASSSSENSPLHF. The CDR3, as DNA: TGTGCCAGCAGTTCGTCAGAGAATTCACCCCTCCACTTT.

In this sample, this clone turned up once. This sequence joins TRBV11-2 and TRBJ1-2, with D unclear. Germline lookup yields CDR1 SGHAT and CDR2 FQNNGV. The CDR3 has 12 residues. Deletions cut 3 bases from V and 1 base from J, with 3 bases between. CDR3 in DNA: TGTGCCAGCAGCTTGAATAACTATGGCTACACCTTC. This sequence encodes CASSLNNYGYTF.

This clone was observed once. The V and J genes are TRBV5-1 and TRBJ2-3; 11 bases are shared with TRBD2. This CDR3 region has 20 residues. The J segment lost 2 bases and the V segment lost 0 bases, leaving 14 bases of the junction unmatched. Germline loops: CDR1 SGHRS, CDR2 YFSETQ. CDR3 sequence reads: CASSLGGTSGKDPYTDTQYF. The CDR3 DNA reads TGCGCCAGCAGCTTGGGTGGGACTAGCGGAAAAGACCCCTACACAGATACGCAGTATTTT.

The chain joins TRBV27 to TRBJ1-1; D not certain. V lost 4 bases and J lost 1, with 10 bases in between. CDR1 is MNHEY, CDR2 SMNVEV, per germline (reference sequence). This CDR3 has 14 residues. The CDR3 sequence: CASSSPSKNTEAFF. The CDR3, as DNA: TGTGCCAGCAGTTCCCCCAGTAAGAACACTGAAGCTTTCTTT.

The genes are TRBV6-5 and TRBJ1-1; D unresolved. V gave up 4 bases and J gave up 0 bases, with 6 bases separating them. Germline V lookup: CDR1 MNHEY, CDR2 SVGAGI. CDR3 length: 13 amino acids. The CDR3 is CASSSTVNTEAFF. For the CDR3, the DNA is TGTGCCAGCAGTTCGACGGTGAACACTGAAGCTTTCTTT.

The V and J genes are TRBV19 and TRBJ2-7, with D possibly being TRBD2 (7 bases). Deletions cut 5 bases from V and 2 bases from J, with 19 bases between. The CDR3 extends over 16 amino acids. Germline V lookup: CDR1 LNHDA, CDR2 SQIVND (reference sequence). The CDR3 reads CASSPHGGGEAYEQYF. The CDR3 nucleotides read TGTGCCAGTAGTCCCCATGGGGGGGGCGAAGCCTACGAGCAGTACTTC.

The chain has TRBV19 and TRBJ2-1, with TRBD1 matching 7 bases. The CDR3 is 15 residues long. V lost 3 bases, J lost 0 bases, and 2 bases stayed unmatched. CDR1 LNHDA and CDR2 SQIVND come from the germline V gene (reference sequence). CDR3 region: CASSIRDSSYNEQFF. The CDR3, as DNA: TGTGCCAGTAGTATCCGGGACAGCTCCTACAATGAGCAGTTCTTC.

The rearrangement uses TRBV11-3 and TRBJ1-1, with a weak D call TRBD1 (5 bases). V dropped 3 bases and J dropped 4 bases, with 12 bases sitting between them. The germline V gene encodes CDR1 SGHNT and CDR2 YENEEA. The length of the CDR3 is 14 residues. Here the CDR3 reads CASSFGGDRTEAFF. The CDR3 DNA is TGTGCCAGCAGCTTTGGAGGGGATCGCACTGAAGCTTTCTTT.

This chain connects TRBV7-2 to TRBJ1-1, with TRBD1 identical over 7 bases. The V gene end was trimmed by 4 bases and the J gene end by 3 bases; junction bases not matched to a gene: 5. Germline V gene sequence: CDR1 SGHTA, CDR2 FQGNSA. This CDR3 is 14 amino acids long. This CDR3 is CASSSTGLDTEAFF. Written as DNA, the CDR3 is TGTGCCAGCAGCTCGACAGGGTTGGACACTGAAGCTTTCTTT.

V and J are TRBV7-6 and TRBJ2-7; D unclear. V was pared by 9 bases and J by 1 base, with 19 bases between. Germline V gene sequence: CDR1 SGHVS, CDR2 FNYEAQ. This CDR3 comprises 15 residues. The CDR3 loop is CASSPRRFSSYEQYF. The CDR3 bases are TGTGCCAGTTCACCGAGGCGGTTTTCGTCCTACGAGCAGTACTTC. Full variable domain (missing parts from reference TRBV7-6 and TRBJ2-7): GAGVSQSPRYKVTKRGQDVALRCDPISGHVSLYWYRQALGQGPEFLTYFNYEAQQDKSGLPNDRFSAERPEGSISTLTIQRTEQRDSAMYRCASSPRRFSSYEQYFGPGTRLTVT.